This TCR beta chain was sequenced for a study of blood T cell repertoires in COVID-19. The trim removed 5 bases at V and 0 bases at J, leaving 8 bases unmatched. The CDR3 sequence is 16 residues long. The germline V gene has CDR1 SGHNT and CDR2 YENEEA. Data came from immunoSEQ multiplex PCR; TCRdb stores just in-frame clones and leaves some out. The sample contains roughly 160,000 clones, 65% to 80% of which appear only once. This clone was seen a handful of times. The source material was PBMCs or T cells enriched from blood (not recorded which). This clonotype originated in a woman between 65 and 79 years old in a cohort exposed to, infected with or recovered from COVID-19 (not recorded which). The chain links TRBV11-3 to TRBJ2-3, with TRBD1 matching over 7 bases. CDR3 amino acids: CASSPGTDSSTDTQYF. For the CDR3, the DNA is TGTGCCAGCAGCCCTGGGACAGACTCTAGCACAGATACGCAGTATTTT.